The clone carrying this T cell receptor beta chain was recorded at least ten times. Germline V lookup: CDR1 GTSNPN, CDR2 SVGIG (reference sequence). CDR3 size: 14 residues. The V segment lost 5 bases and the J segment 6 bases; nucleotides outside the gene matches: 8. This entry belongs to a study of T cells in Graves' hyperthyroidism and ophthalmopathy. The investigators amplified TCR beta CDR3 regions from RNA transcripts. HTBI primers drove first-round RT-PCR of the TCR CDR3. TCRdb re-derived calls from the multiplex PCR reads in MiXCR, one entry per CDR3 protein. The sample has about 600,000 distinct CDR3 sequences; 14% are singletons.

This chain uses TRBV30 with TRBJ1-4, with 8 bases matching TRBD1. The sample consisted of blood. The TCR originated in a woman aged 18-35 years with Graves' ophthalmopathy. The CDR3 loop reads CAWGTGSGDEKLFF. Here the CDR3 DNA reads TGTGCCTGGGGGACAGGTAGTGGGGATGAAAAACTGTTTTTT.